This is a list of T cell receptor beta chains from one sample in a study of T cells in Graves' hyperthyroidism and ophthalmopathy. TCRdb itself ran the multiplex PCR reads through MiXCR, one entry per CDR3 protein. The sample lists about 520,000 distinct CDR3 sequences, less than 25% occurring once. Sequenced sample: blood. Receptor source: a man aged 18 to 29 with Graves' hyperthyroidism. CDR3s include the opening cysteine and the closing phenylalanine or tryptophan. D genes are given only for firm matches. Clone size is given for some rows only: seen once, a few or many times, or a class if the clone is expanded.

-,-,13,TRBV30,TRBJ1-2,CAWSVSGGGGYTF,TGTGCCTGGAGTGTGAGTGGGGGTGGTGGCTACACCTTC
-,many,15,TRBV12-3/TRBV12-4,TRBJ1-5,CASSFYRASNQPQHF,TGTGCCAGCAGTTTTTACAGGGCGAGCAATCAGCCCCAGCATTTT
TRBD1,many,15,TRBV19,TRBJ1-1,CASNLLPGTATEAFF,TGTGCCAGTAATCTCTTACCTGGGACAGCCACTGAAGCTTTCTTT
TRBD1,many,15,TRBV6-1,TRBJ2-7,CASSARQGGAYEQYF,TGTGCCAGCAGTGCCAGACAGGGGGGGGCCTACGAGCAGTACTTC
TRBD2,-,13,TRBV20-1,TRBJ2-5,CSAMTSGMETQYF,TGCAGTGCCATGACTAGCGGGATGGAGACCCAGTACTTC
TRBD1,many,15,TRBV6-1,TRBJ1-5,CASSEGDRPFSPQHF,TGTGCCAGCAGTGAAGGGGACAGGCCTTTCTCGCCCCAGCATTTT
TRBD2,many,14,TRBV12-3/TRBV12-4,TRBJ2-5,CASSMTSGGETQYF,TGTGCCAGCAGTATGACTAGCGGGGGAGAGACCCAGTACTTC
-,few,13,TRBV14,TRBJ2-7,CASSQDRLYEQYF,TGTGCCAGCAGCCAAGATAGACTCTACGAGCAGTACTTC
-,many,12,TRBV6-2/TRBV6-3,TRBJ2-4,CAGSYRRDIQYF,TGTGCCGGCAGCTACAGGAGGGACATTCAGTACTTC
TRBD1,many,16,TRBV12-3/TRBV12-4,TRBJ1-2,CASSWRPGQGSRGYTF,TGTGCCAGCAGTTGGCGTCCGGGACAGGGGAGTCGGGGCTACACCTTC
-,many,15,TRBV12-3/TRBV12-4,TRBJ1-2,CASSQTRDSINGYTF,TGTGCCAGCAGCCAAACCCGCGACAGCATCAATGGCTACACCTTC
TRBD1,few,14,TRBV6-1,TRBJ2-7,CASSHDRGFVEQYF,TGTGCCAGCAGCCACGACAGGGGTTTTGTGGAGCAGTACTTC
-,-,16,TRBV19,TRBJ1-3,CASSYSRSHSGNTIYF,TGTGCCAGTAGTTATTCCAGGAGCCACTCTGGAAACACCATATATTTT
-,many,13,TRBV30,TRBJ1-5,CAWSVGQNQPQHF,TGTGCCTGGAGTGTAGGGCAGAATCAGCCCCAGCATTTT
TRBD1,-,15,TRBV2,TRBJ2-5,CATIRGQGALETQYF,TGTGCCACGATTCGGGGACAGGGGGCTTTAGAGACCCAGTACTTC
-,many,13,TRBV28,TRBJ1-1,CASSLPGFTEAFF,TGTGCCAGCAGTTTACCTGGCTTCACTGAAGCTTTCTTT
-,many,12,TRBV6-2/TRBV6-3,TRBJ1-1,CASSRSGSGAFF,TGTGCCAGCAGTCGATCGGGGTCTGGAGCTTTCTTT
-,many,13,TRBV6-2/TRBV6-3,TRBJ1-2,CASRYDMLYGYTF,TGTGCCAGCAGATACGACATGCTCTATGGCTACACCTTC
TRBD1,-,15,TRBV6-5,TRBJ2-2,CASSFRDRGAGELFF,TGTGCCAGCAGTTTCCGGGACAGGGGTGCCGGGGAGCTGTTTTTT
-,many,13,TRBV10-3,TRBJ1-1,CAISEGGGTEAFF,TGTGCCATCAGTGAGGGAGGGGGAACTGAAGCTTTCTTT
TRBD2,many,17,TRBV6-2/TRBV6-3,TRBJ2-7,CASSYTLRTSGGDEQYF,TGTGCCAGCAGTTACACCCTACGGACTAGCGGGGGAGACGAGCAGTACTTC
-,many,14,TRBV28,TRBJ1-5,CASSLKFAGQPQHF,TGTGCCAGCAGTTTAAAGTTCGCAGGTCAGCCCCAGCATTTT
-,many,13,TRBV29-1,TRBJ2-2,CSIQGANTGELFF,TGCAGCATCCAGGGTGCAAACACCGGGGAGCTGTTTTTT
-,-,13,TRBV29-1,TRBJ2-7,CSVSRGIGREQYF,TGCAGCGTTTCCAGGGGAATTGGCAGGGAGCAGTACTTC
-,-,14,TRBV11-2,TRBJ2-7,CASSLLRARDEQYF,TGTGCCAGCAGCCTATTGAGGGCCCGAGACGAGCAGTACTTC
TRBD2,-,13,TRBV2,TRBJ2-5,CASSGGRYETQYF,TGTGCCAGCAGTGGCGGGAGGTACGAGACCCAGTACTTC
-,few,16,TRBV6-5,TRBJ2-5,CASSYSIQGGGETQYF,TGTGCCAGCAGTTACTCAATCCAGGGAGGAGGAGAGACCCAGTACTTC
TRBD1,-,15,TRBV7-2,TRBJ2-5,CASSLVTGGLETQYF,TGTGCCAGCAGCTTAGTCACAGGGGGCTTAGAGACCCAGTACTTC
-,few,11,TRBV20-1,TRBJ2-7,CSASPGGEQYF,TGCAGTGCTTCCCCCGGGGGCGAGCAGTACTTC
TRBD1,-,14,TRBV6-1,TRBJ2-5,CASSQTGGRETQYF,TGTGCCAGCAGTCAGACAGGGGGCAGGGAGACCCAGTACTTC
-,-,14,TRBV6-1,TRBJ1-5,CASSEWGSNQPQHF,TGTGCCAGCAGTGAATGGGGAAGCAATCAGCCCCAGCATTTT
-,many,14,TRBV30,TRBJ2-7,CACTARLSSYEQYF,TGTGCCTGTACGGCCCGTCTCAGCTCCTACGAGCAGTACTTC
-,many,14,TRBV12-3/TRBV12-4,TRBJ2-2,CASSLDRTVPELFF,TGTGCCAGCAGTTTAGACCGGACCGTACCGGAGCTGTTTTTT
-,many,13,TRBV29-1,TRBJ1-5,CSPPWGSNQPQHF,TGCAGCCCGCCATGGGGAAGCAATCAGCCCCAGCATTTT
TRBD1,many,15,TRBV19,TRBJ2-5,CASSLQGARFETQYF,TGTGCCAGTAGTCTCCAGGGGGCGCGGTTTGAGACCCAGTACTTC
-,-,14,TRBV6-1,TRBJ2-5,CASSDQAKRETQYF,TGTGCCAGCAGTGACCAGGCTAAGCGGGAGACCCAGTACTTC
-,once,11,TRBV2,TRBJ2-7,CASTRDSAQYF,TGTGCCAGCACCCGAGACAGCGCGCAGTACTTC
TRBD1,few,13,TRBV10-3,TRBJ1-1,CATTEQGDTEAFF,TGTGCCACCACCGAACAGGGGGACACTGAAGCTTTCTTT
TRBD1,-,15,TRBV12-3/TRBV12-4,TRBJ1-2,CASTAATTGLYGYTF,TGTGCCAGCACCGCCGCTACGACAGGGCTATATGGCTACACCTTC
-,-,16,TRBV5-5,TRBJ1-1,CASSLERTAENTEAFF,TGTGCCAGCAGCTTGGAGCGGACAGCAGAAAACACTGAAGCTTTCTTT
TRBD1,few,15,TRBV19,TRBJ1-1,CASSDRDRGNTEAFF,TGTGCCAGTAGTGACCGGGACAGGGGGAATACTGAAGCTTTCTTT
-,many,16,TRBV6-5,TRBJ1-6,CASSYLAETWNSPLHF,TGTGCCAGCAGTTACCTGGCAGAGACCTGGAATTCACCCCTCCACTTT
TRBD2,many,14,TRBV27,TRBJ2-7,CASSGLAGAREQYF,TGTGCCAGCAGTGGACTAGCGGGGGCGAGGGAGCAGTACTTC
TRBD1,many,14,TRBV28,TRBJ2-7,CASSSGQGTFEQYF,TGTGCCAGCAGTTCTGGACAGGGTACGTTCGAGCAGTACTTC
TRBD2,many,14,TRBV20-1,TRBJ2-2,CSAGRGGRAGELFF,TGCAGTGCTGGACGAGGTGGGAGGGCCGGGGAGCTGTTTTTT
-,many,16,TRBV20-1,TRBJ1-3,CSARDRRGFSGNTIYF,TGCAGTGCTAGAGATAGGAGGGGCTTCTCTGGAAACACCATATATTTT
-,-,13,TRBV6-2/TRBV6-3,TRBJ2-7,CASSYQGIMEQYF,TGTGCCAGCAGTTACCAGGGTATCATGGAGCAGTACTTC
TRBD1,-,14,TRBV3-1,TRBJ1-2,CASSRRGTGNGYTF,TGTGCCAGCAGCCGGAGGGGGACAGGGAATGGCTACACCTTC
-,many,14,TRBV20-1,TRBJ2-6,CSATGMSGANVLTF,TGCAGTGCTACAGGGATGTCTGGGGCCAACGTCCTGACTTTC
TRBD2,many,14,TRBV12-3/TRBV12-4,TRBJ2-7,CASSSGGFDYEQYF,TGTGCCAGCAGTTCGGGAGGGTTCGACTACGAGCAGTACTTC
-,-,12,TRBV7-2,TRBJ2-7,CASSSTSGRQYF,TGTGCCAGCAGCTCTACATCGGGACGGCAGTACTTC
TRBD2,few,18,TRBV11-2,TRBJ2-3,CASSYEDLAGIITDTQYF,TGTGCCAGCAGCTACGAAGATCTAGCGGGGATAATCACAGATACGCAGTATTTT
-,many,15,TRBV7-2,TRBJ2-5,CASSSGVLYQETQYF,TGTGCCAGCAGCTCGGGGGTATTATACCAAGAGACCCAGTACTTC
-,-,13,TRBV19,TRBJ1-2,CASRGLGSDGYTF,TGTGCCAGTAGGGGACTGGGGTCGGATGGTTACACCTTC